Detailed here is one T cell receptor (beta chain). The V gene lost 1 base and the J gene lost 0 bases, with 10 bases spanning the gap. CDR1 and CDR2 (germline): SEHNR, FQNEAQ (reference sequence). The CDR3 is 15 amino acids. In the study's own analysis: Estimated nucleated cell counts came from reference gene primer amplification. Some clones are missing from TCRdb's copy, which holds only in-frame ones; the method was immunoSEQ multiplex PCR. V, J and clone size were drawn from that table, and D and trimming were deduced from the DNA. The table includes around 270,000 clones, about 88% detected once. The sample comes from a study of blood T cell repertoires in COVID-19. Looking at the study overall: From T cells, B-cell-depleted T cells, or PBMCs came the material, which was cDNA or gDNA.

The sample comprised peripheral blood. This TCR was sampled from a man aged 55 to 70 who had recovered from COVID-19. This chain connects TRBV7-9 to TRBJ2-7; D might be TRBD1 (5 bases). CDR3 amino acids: CASSLVETASYEQYF. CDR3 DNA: TGTGCCAGCAGCTTAGTTGAGACAGCCTCCTACGAGCAGTACTTC.